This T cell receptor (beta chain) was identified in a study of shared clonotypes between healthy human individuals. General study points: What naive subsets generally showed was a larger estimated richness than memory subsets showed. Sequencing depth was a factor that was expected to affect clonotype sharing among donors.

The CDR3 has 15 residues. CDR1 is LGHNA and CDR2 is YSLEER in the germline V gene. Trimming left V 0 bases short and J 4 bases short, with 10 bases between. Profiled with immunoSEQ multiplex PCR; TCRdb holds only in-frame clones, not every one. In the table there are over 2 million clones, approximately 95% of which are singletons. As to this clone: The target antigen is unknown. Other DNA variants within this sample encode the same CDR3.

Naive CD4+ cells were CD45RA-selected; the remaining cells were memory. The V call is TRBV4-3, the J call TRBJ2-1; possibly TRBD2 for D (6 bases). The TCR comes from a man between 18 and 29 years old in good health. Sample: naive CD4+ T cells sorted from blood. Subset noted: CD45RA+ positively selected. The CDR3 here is CASSQEASAYNEQFF. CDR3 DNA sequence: TGCGCCAGCAGCCAAGAGGCTAGCGCATACAATGAGCAGTTCTTC.